These 19 T cell receptor beta chains came from one sample sequenced in a study of CD8 T cells in Susac syndrome. Random hexamers were used to reverse transcribe about 0.45 to 1 ug of RNA. From the immunoSEQ multiplex PCR reads, TCRdb called clonotypes with MiXCR, one entry per CDR3 protein. This table holds under 200,000 distinct CDR3 sequences, approximately 96% found once. The sample comprised CD8+ T cells from PBMCs. The receptors stem from a human donor with multiple sclerosis.

The gene calls are TRBV20-1 and TRBJ2-1, with 9 positions matching TRBD2. Germline trimming cut 6 bases from V and 5 bases from J; bases unmatched to any gene: 8. In germline, CDR1 is DFQATT, CDR2 SNEGSKA (reference sequence). CDR3 size: 14 residues. This CDR3 is CSADKLAGDNEQFF. The CDR3 DNA reads TGCAGTGCGGACAAATTAGCGGGGGACAATGAGCAGTTCTTC.

CDR3 coding DNA: TGTGCCAGCAGCTCCCCTGCCTCTGGGGCCAACGTCCTGACTTTC. It translates to CASSSPASGANVLTF. V usage is TRBV7-9 and J usage is TRBJ2-6, with D hard to call. The CDR3 runs 15 residues. V was trimmed by 4 bases and J by 0 bases, leaving 7 bases between them. Germline values: CDR1 SEHNR, CDR2 FQNEAQ (reference sequence).

V usage is TRBV19 and J usage is TRBJ1-1; D is undetermined. The CDR3 covers 12 residues. Trimming pared 5 bases from V and 5 bases from J, leaving 9 bases between. In germline, CDR1 is LNHDA, CDR2 SQIVND (reference sequence). Here the CDR3 DNA reads TGTGCCAGTAGTTTTGGGTTGACTGAAGCTTTCTTT. Its protein product is CASSFGLTEAFF.

The rearrangement links TRBV11-2 to TRBJ2-1; 11 nucleotides match TRBD1. V gave up 6 bases and J gave up 3 bases; unmatched junction bases: 10. CDR3 size: 17 residues. The germline V gene has CDR1 SGHAT and CDR2 FQNNGV. The CDR3 DNA follows: TGTGCCAGCAGTTCAGGTTTAGGGACAGGGGGCTACAATGAGCAGTTCTTC. Encoded protein: CASSSGLGTGGYNEQFF.

The chain is built from TRBV20-1 and TRBJ2-2, with D perhaps matching TRBD1 (6 bases). This CDR3 has 15 residues. CDR1 is DFQATT and CDR2 is SNEGSKA in the germline V gene (reference sequence). V lost 3 bases to trimming and J lost 0 bases, with 11 bases between them. For the CDR3, the DNA is TGCAGTGCTAGGAACAGGGACACGAACACCGGGGAGCTGTTTTTT. It codes for CSARNRDTNTGELFF.

This chain links TRBV29-1 with TRBJ1-1; TRBD1 might be the D (6 bases). The V gene's germline CDR1 is SQVTM and CDR2 ANQGSEA. Trimming took 1 base from V and 6 from J, leaving 9 bases between them. The CDR3 contains 12 residues. CDR3 in amino acids: CSVEAGQPEAFF. The CDR3, as DNA: TGCAGCGTTGAAGCGGGACAACCTGAAGCTTTCTTT.

The chain links TRBV5-1 to TRBJ2-5, with D tentatively TRBD2 (5 bases). Germline values: CDR1 SGHRS, CDR2 YFSETQ. Trimming pared 1 base from V and 5 bases from J, leaving 12 bases between. The CDR3 loop spans 14 amino acids. CDR3 nucleotides: TGCGCCAGCAGCTTGAGTAGCGCCCGGGAGACCCAGTACTTC. It yields the protein CASSLSSARETQYF.

V gene TRBV3-1 combines with J gene TRBJ1-1, with D possibly being TRBD1 (5 bases). The ends were cut back, 3 bases at V and 7 bases at J, with 21 bases in the middle. Germline loops: CDR1 LGHDT, CDR2 YNNKEL (reference sequence). This CDR3 spans 16 amino acids. The CDR3 loop reads CASSQASWKGVGEAFF. CDR3 bases: TGTGCCAGCAGCCAGGCCTCATGGAAAGGGGTGGGTGAAGCTTTCTTT.

The chain employs TRBV30 and TRBJ1-1, with D uncertain. Germline V gene sequence: CDR1 GTSNPN, CDR2 SVGIG (reference sequence). Trimming cost V 2 bases and J 1 base, with 5 bases left between them. This CDR3 has 12 residues. The CDR3 is CAWSWGNTEAFF. The CDR3 coding sequence is TGTGCCTGGAGTTGGGGGAACACTGAAGCTTTCTTT.

This clonotype appeared once. The V call is TRBV20-1, the J call TRBJ1-2; 7 nucleotides align to TRBD1. This CDR3 is built from 12 residues. Germline values: CDR1 DFQATT, CDR2 SNEGSKA (reference sequence). Trimming took 6 bases from V and 3 from J; bases not matched to a gene: 4. CDR3 DNA: TGCAGTGCCGAAACAGGGGACTATGGCTACACCTTC. Its translation is CSAETGDYGYTF.

CDR3 in amino acids: CASKSGVAVTQPQHF. CDR3 DNA: TGTGCCAGCAAATCGGGGGTGGCCGTGACTCAGCCCCAGCATTTT. The chain employs TRBV27 and TRBJ1-5; D might be TRBD1 (5 bases). V was cut by 7 bases and J by 6 bases, with 19 bases left in between. Germline V gene sequence: CDR1 MNHEY, CDR2 SMNVEV (reference sequence). CDR3 size: 15 residues.

V gene TRBV5-4 combines with J gene TRBJ2-7; D remains unclear. The CDR3 totals 13 residues. CDR1 and CDR2 (germline): SGHNT, YYREEE (reference sequence). Trimming left V 1 base short and J 3 bases short, with 8 bases between. In nucleotides, the CDR3 is TGTGCCAGCAGCTTGATCGCCAGCTACGAGCAGTACTTC. This encodes CASSLIASYEQYF.

The V call is TRBV6-6, the J call TRBJ1-2, with a tentative D call TRBD1 (6 bases). Germline V CDR1 and CDR2: MNHNY, SVGAGI (reference sequence). This CDR3 has 16 amino acids. V lost 2 bases to trimming and J lost 4 bases, with 17 bases between them. The CDR3: CASSYKRRGRGYGYTF. CDR3 nucleotide sequence: TGTGCCAGCAGTTACAAACGACGGGGGCGAGGCTATGGCTACACCTTC.

The chain joins TRBV14 to TRBJ2-3, with 7 bases identical to TRBD2. The CDR3 covers 14 residues. The V gene end was trimmed by 4 bases and the J gene end by 12 bases; junction bases not matched to a gene: 13. Germline CDR1 is SGHDN and CDR2 is FVKESK. For the CDR3, the DNA is TGTGCCAGCAGCCTTCGGGACTATCTCTGGGCTCAGTATTTT. Its protein product is CASSLRDYLWAQYF.

This chain joins TRBV18 and TRBJ1-4; tentatively, D is TRBD1 (5 bases). Germline CDR1 reads KGHSH; CDR2 reads LQKENI. The CDR3 has 15 amino acids. Trimming removed 2 bases at V and 0 bases at J, with 7 bases between. The CDR3 protein is CASSPTGATNEKLFF. In nucleotides, the CDR3 is TGTGCCAGCTCACCAACGGGGGCAACTAATGAAAAACTGTTTTTT.

This clonotype showed up just a few times. V and J are TRBV7-6 and TRBJ2-7, with 10 nucleotides matching TRBD1. V dropped 1 base and J dropped 2; count of bases not matched to a gene: 2. Germline-derived CDR1 and CDR2 are SGHVS and FNYEAQ. There are 15 residues in the CDR3. The CDR3 nucleotides are TGTGCCAGCAGCTTAGGGACAGGGGGAGCCTACGAGCAGTACTTC. Protein product: CASSLGTGGAYEQYF.

The chain uses TRBV29-1 and TRBJ2-1; no clear D. This CDR3 has 11 amino acids. Germline V gene lookup returns CDR1 SQVTM and CDR2 ANQGSEA. The V gene lost 6 bases and the J gene lost 9 bases, with 12 bases spanning the gap. CDR3 DNA: TGCAGCGTCCTCTTATTGGGTGAGCAGTTCTTC. Amino acids: CSVLLLGEQFF.

The chain carries TRBV20-1 and TRBJ2-7, with D unresolved. V lost 0 bases and J lost 0, with 15 bases in between. Germline CDR1 DFQATT, CDR2 SNEGSKA (reference sequence). CDR3 size: 16 residues. The CDR3 coding sequence is TGCAGTGCTAGAGATCGCGAGAATCCTTTCTCCTACGAGCAGTACTTC. Translating gives CSARDRENPFSYEQYF.

The chain employs TRBV4-1 and TRBJ2-5; 8 bases line up with TRBD1. Germline CDR1 and CDR2: MGHRA and YSYEKL. The length of the CDR3 is 15 residues. V was clipped by 4 bases and J by 2 bases; unmatched bases: 6. The CDR3 nucleotides read TGCGCCAGCAGCCTAGGGACAGGACCACAAGAGACCCAGTACTTC. Translated, it gives CASSLGTGPQETQYF.